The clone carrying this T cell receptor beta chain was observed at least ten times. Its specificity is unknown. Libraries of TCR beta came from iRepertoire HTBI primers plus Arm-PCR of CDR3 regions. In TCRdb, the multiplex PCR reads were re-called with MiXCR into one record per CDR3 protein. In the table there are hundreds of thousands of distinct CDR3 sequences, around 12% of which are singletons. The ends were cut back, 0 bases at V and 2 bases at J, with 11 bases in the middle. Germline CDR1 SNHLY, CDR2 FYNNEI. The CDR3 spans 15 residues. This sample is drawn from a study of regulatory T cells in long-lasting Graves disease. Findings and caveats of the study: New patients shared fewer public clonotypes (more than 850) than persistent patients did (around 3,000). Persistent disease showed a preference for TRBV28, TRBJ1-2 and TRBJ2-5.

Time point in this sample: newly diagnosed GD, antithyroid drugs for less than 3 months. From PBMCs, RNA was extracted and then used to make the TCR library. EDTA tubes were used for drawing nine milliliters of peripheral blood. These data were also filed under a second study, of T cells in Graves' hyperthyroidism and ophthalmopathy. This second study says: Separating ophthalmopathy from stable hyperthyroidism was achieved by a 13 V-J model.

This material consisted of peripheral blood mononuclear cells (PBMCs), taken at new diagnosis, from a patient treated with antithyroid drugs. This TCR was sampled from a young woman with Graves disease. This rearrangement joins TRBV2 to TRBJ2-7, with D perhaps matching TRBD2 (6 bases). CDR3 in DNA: TGTGCCAGCAGTGAAGCGCGGGACGGTGCCTACGAGCAGTACTTC. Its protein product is CASSEARDGAYEQYF.